The clone carrying this T cell receptor beta chain was recorded many times. Its specificity is not known. The data stem from a study of blood T cells in healthy people across ages. Study-wide findings and caveats: Naive CD4+ cells and diversity were both higher in long-lived donors than in aged donors.

The use of a sample-barcoded 5' primer and a J-beta primer mix characterized a second PCR of about 7 to 12 cycles. Using its own MiXCR run on the 5' RACE reads, TCRdb lists one record per CDR3 protein. Of roughly 700,000 distinct CDR3 sequences in the sample, approximately 29% are singletons; the top ten hold 15%. The study recruited healthy Caucasian donors from Russia who were aged about 6 to 95. The sequence was collected from a woman older than 75 in good health. The sample taken for sequencing was blood.

CDR3 in amino acids: CASMGPRGGEPKNIQYF. Here the CDR3 DNA reads TGTGCCAGCATGGGGCCCCGGGGCGGTGAGCCCAAAAACATTCAGTACTTC. The rearrangement links TRBV2 to TRBJ2-4; D could derive from TRBD1 or TRBD2 (5 bases each). Trimming left V 7 bases short and J 2 bases short, with 21 bases between. Germline CDR1 and CDR2: SNHLY and FYNNEI. CDR3 length equals 17 residues. Looking up the rest from reference TRBV2 and TRBJ2-4 gives the full variable domain: EPEVTQTPSHQVTQMGQEVILRCVPISNHLYFYWYRQILGQKVEFLVSFYNNEISEKSEIFDDQFSVERPDGSNFTLKIRSTKLEDSAMYFCASMGPRGGEPKNIQYFGAGTRLSVL.